This T cell receptor beta chain originates from a study of shared clonotypes between healthy human individuals. Selected positively for CCR7 and CD45RO-negative, naive CD8 cells excluded terminally differentiated effector memory CD45RA+ cells. Donors were healthy HIV-negative adults without recently reported acute infections or vaccinations. Sequenced by immunoSEQ multiplex PCR; TCRdb stores in-frame clones only, minus some. The sample includes millions of clones, just over 90% seen only once; the top ten take roughly 1.7%. The CDR3 extends over 15 amino acids. The V segment lost 3 bases and the J segment 3 bases; nucleotides outside the gene matches: 5. Per germline, CDR1 SGHTA and CDR2 FQGNSA. A word on this clone: No antigen is known for it.

General observations from the study: What naive subsets generally showed was a larger estimated richness than memory subsets showed. Among a few donors, approximately 5% of naive CD4 clonotypes were found in common.

The gene calls are TRBV7-2 and TRBJ2-1, with TRBD2 matching over 7 bases. Source material: naive CD8+ T cells from PBMCs. The source is a young man in good health. Some clones in this sample may be carry-over from other donors' samples. CDR3 in DNA: TGTGCCAGCAGCTTTACTCTAGCGGACTACAATGAGCAGTTCTTC. Translating it yields CASSFTLADYNEQFF.